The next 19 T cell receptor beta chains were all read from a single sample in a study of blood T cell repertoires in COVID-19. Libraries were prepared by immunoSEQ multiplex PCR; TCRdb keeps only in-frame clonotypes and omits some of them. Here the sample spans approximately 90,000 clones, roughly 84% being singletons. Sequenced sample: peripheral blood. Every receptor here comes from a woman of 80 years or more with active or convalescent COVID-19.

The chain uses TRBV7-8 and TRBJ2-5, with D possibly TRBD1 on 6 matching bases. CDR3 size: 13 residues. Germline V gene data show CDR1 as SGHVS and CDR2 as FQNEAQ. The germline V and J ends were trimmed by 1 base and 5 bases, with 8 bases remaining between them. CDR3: CASSLDRVETQYF. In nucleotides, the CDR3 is TGTGCCAGCAGCTTAGACAGGGTGGAGACCCAGTACTTC.

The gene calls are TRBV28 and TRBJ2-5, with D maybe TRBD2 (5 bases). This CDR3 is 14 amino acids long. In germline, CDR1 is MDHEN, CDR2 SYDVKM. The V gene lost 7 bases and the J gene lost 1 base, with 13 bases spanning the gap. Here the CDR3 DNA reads TGTGCCAGCACCCCCCCGGGGTTCCAAGAGACCCAGTACTTC. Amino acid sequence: CASTPPGFQETQYF.

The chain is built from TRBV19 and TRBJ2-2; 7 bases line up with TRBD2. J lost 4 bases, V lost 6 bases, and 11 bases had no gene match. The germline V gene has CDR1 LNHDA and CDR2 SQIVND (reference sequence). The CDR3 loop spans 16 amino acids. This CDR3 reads CASSLAAPGVTGELFF. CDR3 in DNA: TGTGCCAGTAGCCTAGCGGCCCCTGGGGTCACCGGGGAGCTGTTTTTT.

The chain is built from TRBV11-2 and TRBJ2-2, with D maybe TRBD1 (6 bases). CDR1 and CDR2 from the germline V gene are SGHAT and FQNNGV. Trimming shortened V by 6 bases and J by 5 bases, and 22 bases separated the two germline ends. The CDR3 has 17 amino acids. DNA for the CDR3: TGTGCCAGCAGACAGGGTTTCGCGATGGACCTTACCGGGGAGCTGTTTTTT. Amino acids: CASRQGFAMDLTGELFF. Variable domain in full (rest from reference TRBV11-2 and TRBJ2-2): EAGVAQSPRYKIIEKRQSVAFWCNPISGHATLYWYQQILGQGPKLLIQFQNNGVVDDSQLPKDRFSAERLKGVDSTLKIQPAKLEDSAVYLCASRQGFAMDLTGELFFGEGSRLTVL.

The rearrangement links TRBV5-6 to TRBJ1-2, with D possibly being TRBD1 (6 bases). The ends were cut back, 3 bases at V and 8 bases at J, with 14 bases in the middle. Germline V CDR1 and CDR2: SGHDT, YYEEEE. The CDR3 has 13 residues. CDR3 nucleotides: TGTGCCAGCAGCTCTAGCGGGGGCGAAGGCTACACCTTC. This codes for CASSSSGGEGYTF.

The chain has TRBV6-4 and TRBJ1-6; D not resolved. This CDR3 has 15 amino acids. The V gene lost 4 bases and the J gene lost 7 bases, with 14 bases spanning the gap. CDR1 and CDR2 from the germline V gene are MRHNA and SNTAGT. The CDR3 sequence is CASSVSAPGNSPLHF. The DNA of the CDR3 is TGTGCCAGCAGTGTATCCGCTCCGGGGAATTCACCCCTCCACTTT.

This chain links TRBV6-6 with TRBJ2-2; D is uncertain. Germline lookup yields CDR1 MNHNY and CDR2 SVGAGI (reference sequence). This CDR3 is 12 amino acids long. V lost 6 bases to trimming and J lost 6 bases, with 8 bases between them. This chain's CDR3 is CASRGAAGELFF. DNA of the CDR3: TGTGCCAGCAGGGGTGCGGCCGGGGAGCTGTTTTTT.

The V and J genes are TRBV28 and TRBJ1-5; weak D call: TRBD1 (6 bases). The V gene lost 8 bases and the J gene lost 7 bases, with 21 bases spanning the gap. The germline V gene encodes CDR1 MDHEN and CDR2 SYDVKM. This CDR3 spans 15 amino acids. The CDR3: CASAWGRGGGQPQHF. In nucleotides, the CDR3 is TGTGCCAGCGCGTGGGGGAGGGGGGGAGGACAGCCCCAGCATTTT.

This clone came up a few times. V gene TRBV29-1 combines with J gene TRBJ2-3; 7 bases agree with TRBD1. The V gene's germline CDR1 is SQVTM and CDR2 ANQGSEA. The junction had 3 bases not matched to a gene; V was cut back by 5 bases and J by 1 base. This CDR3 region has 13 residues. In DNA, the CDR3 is TGCAGCGTTAATAGGGGGCGCACAGATACGCAGTATTTT. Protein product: CSVNRGRTDTQYF.

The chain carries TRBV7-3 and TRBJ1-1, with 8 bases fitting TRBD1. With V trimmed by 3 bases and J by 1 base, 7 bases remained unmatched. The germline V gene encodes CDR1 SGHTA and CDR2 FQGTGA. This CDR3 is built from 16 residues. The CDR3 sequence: CASSLAGTGGNTEAFF. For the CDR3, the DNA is TGTGCCAGCAGCTTGGCAGGGACAGGAGGGAACACTGAAGCTTTCTTT. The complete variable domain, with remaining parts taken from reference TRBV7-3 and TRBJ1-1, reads GAGVSQTPSNKVTEKGKYVELRCDPISGHTALYWYRQSLGQGPEFLIYFQGTGAADDSGLPNDRFFAVRPEGSVSTLKIQRTERGDSAVYLCASSLAGTGGNTEAFFGQGTRLTVV.

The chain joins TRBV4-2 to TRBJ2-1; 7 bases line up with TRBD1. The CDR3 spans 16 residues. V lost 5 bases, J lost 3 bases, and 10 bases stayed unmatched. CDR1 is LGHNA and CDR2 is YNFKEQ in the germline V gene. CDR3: CASSAHPGQNYNEQFF. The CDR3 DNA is TGTGCCAGCAGCGCACATCCGGGACAGAACTACAATGAGCAGTTCTTC.

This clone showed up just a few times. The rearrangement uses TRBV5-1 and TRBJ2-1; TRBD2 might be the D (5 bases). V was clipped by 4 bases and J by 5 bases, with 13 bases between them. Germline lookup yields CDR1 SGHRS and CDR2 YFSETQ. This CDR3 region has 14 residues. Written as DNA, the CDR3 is TGCGCCAGCAGCCCGTTGAGGACTCACAATGAGCAGTTCTTC. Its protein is CASSPLRTHNEQFF.

The CDR3 DNA reads as TGTGCCACCAGCAGTTCATCAGGGGTCGGAAACACCATATATTTT. The encoded protein is CATSSSSGVGNTIYF. The J gene is TRBJ1-3, the V gene TRBV15; TRBD1 is a possible D gene (6 bases). The germline V gene has CDR1 LNHNV and CDR2 YYDKDF (reference sequence). This CDR3 spans 15 amino acids. The V gene lost 3 bases and the J gene lost 4 bases, with 13 bases spanning the gap. The full variable domain, in which reference TRBV15 and TRBJ1-3 provide the parts outside the CDR3, is DAMVIQNPRYQVTQFGKPVTLSCSQTLNHNVMYWYQQKSSQAPKLLFHYYDKDFNNEADTPDNFQSRRPNTSFCFLDIRSPGLGDTAMYLCATSSSSGVGNTIYFGEGSWLTVV.

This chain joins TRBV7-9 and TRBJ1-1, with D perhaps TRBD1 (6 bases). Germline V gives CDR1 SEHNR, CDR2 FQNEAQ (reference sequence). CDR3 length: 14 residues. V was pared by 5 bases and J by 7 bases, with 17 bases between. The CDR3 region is CASSKRRGALEAFF. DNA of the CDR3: TGTGCCAGCAGCAAACGCAGGGGCGCCCTTGAAGCTTTCTTT.

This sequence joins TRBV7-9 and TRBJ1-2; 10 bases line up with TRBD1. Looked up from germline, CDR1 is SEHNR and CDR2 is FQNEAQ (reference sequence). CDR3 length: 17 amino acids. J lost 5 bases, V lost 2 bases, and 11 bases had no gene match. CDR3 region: CASSLIPGTGDTYGYTF. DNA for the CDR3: TGTGCCAGCAGCTTAATTCCCGGGACAGGGGACACTTATGGCTACACCTTC.

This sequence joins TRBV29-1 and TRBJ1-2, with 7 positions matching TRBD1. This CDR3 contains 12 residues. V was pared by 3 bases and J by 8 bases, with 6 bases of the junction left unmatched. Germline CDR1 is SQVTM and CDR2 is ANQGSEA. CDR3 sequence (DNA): TGCAGCGTTGAGACAGGGCTAAGAGGCTACACCTTC. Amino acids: CSVETGLRGYTF.

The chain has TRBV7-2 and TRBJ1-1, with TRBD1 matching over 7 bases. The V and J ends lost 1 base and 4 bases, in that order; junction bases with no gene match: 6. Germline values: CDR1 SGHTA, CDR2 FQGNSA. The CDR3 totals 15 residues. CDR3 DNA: TGTGCCAGCAGCTTAGGCCACAGGGGTGGCACTGAAGCTTTCTTT. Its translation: CASSLGHRGGTEAFF.

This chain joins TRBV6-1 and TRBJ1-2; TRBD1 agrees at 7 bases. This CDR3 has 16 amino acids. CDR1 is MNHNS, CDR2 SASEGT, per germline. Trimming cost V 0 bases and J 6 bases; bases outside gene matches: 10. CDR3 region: CASSEATGQRLHGYTF. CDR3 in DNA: TGTGCCAGCAGTGAAGCGACGGGACAGAGGCTCCATGGCTACACCTTC.

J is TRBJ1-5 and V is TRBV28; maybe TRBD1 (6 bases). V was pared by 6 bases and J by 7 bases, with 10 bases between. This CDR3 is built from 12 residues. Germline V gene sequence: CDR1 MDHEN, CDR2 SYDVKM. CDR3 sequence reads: CASRSGAQPQHF. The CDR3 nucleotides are TGTGCCAGCAGATCAGGGGCCCAGCCCCAGCATTTT.